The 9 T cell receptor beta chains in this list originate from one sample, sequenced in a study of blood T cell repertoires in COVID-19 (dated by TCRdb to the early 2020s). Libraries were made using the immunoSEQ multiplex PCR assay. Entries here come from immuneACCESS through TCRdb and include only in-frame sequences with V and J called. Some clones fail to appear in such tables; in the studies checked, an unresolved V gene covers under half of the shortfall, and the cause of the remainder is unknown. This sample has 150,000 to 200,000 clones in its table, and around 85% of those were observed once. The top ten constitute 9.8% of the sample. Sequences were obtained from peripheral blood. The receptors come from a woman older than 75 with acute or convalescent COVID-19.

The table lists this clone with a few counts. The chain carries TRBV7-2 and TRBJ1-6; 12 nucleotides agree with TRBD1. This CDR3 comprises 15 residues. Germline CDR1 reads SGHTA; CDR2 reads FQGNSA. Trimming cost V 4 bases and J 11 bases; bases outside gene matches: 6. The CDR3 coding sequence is TGTGCCAGCAGCTCAGGGGACAGGGGGCTGACACCCCTCCACTTT. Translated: CASSSGDRGLTPLHF. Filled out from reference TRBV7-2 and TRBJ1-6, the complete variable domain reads GAGVSQSPSNKVTEKGKDVELRCDPISGHTALYWYRQSLGQGLEFLIYFQGNSAPDKSGLPSDRFSAERTGGSVSTLTIQRTQQEDSAVYLCASSSGDRGLTPLHFGNGTRLTVT.

The CDR3 spells CASSLQGYEQYF. The CDR3 DNA reads as TGTGCCAGCAGTCTGCAGGGATACGAGCAGTACTTC. This sequence joins TRBV6-2 or TRBV6-3 and TRBJ2-7; weak D call: TRBD1 (5 bases). Germline lookup yields CDR1 MNHEY and CDR2 SVGEGT. V lost 5 bases to trimming and J lost 4 bases, with 9 bases between them. The CDR3 sequence is 12 residues long.

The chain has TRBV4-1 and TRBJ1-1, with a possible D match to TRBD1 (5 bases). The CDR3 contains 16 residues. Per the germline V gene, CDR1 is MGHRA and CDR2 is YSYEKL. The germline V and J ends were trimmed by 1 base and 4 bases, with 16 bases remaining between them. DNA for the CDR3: TGCGCCAGCAGCCAAGGTCTTTCGGGGGGTGGCACTGAAGCTTTCTTT. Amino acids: CASSQGLSGGGTEAFF.

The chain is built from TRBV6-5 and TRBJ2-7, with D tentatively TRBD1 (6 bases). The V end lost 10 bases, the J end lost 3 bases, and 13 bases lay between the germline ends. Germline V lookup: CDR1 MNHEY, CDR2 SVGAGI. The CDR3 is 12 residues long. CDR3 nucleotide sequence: TGTGCCATCCATAGAGGGGGCTACGAGCAGTACTTC. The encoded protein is CAIHRGGYEQYF.

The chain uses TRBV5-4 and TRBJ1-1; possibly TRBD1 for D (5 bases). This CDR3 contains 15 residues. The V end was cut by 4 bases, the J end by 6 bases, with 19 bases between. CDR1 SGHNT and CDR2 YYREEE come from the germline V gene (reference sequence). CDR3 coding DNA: TGTGCCAGCAGCCCTCAGAAGGGGCGCCCTCCTGAAGCTTTCTTT. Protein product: CASSPQKGRPPEAFF.

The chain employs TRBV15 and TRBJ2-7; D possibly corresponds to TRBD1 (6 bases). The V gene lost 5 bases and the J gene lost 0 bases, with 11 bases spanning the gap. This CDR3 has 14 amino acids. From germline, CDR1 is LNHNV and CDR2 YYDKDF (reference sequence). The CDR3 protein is CATSGDTTSYEQYF. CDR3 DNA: TGTGCCACCAGCGGGGACACGACCTCCTACGAGCAGTACTTC.

The CDR3 DNA sequence: TGTGCCAGCATCCCGGACAAGTACTCACCCCTCCACTTT. It specifies CASIPDKYSPLHF. The gene calls are TRBV6-2 or TRBV6-3 and TRBJ1-6, with a possible D match to TRBD1 (5 bases). The germline V and J ends were trimmed by 7 bases and 10 bases, with 14 bases remaining between them. The CDR3 loop spans 13 amino acids. Looked up from germline, CDR1 is MNHEY and CDR2 is SVGEGT.

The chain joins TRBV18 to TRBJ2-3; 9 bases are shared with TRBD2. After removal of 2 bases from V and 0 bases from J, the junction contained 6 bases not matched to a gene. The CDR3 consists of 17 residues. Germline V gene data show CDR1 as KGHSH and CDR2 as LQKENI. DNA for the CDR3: TGTGCCAGCTCACCATCTCGGCGGGGGGGCAGCACAGATACGCAGTATTTT. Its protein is CASSPSRRGGSTDTQYF. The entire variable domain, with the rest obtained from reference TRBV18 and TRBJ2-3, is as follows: NAGVMQNPRHLVRRRGQEARLRCSPMKGHSHVYWYRQLPEEGLKFMVYLQKENIIDESGMPKERFSAEFPKEGPSILRIQQVVRGDSAAYFCASSPSRRGGSTDTQYFGPGTRLTVL.

The CDR3 DNA reads TGTGCCAGTAGACCTCAGACAGGGTTGGGCTATGGCTACACCTTC. It yields the protein CASRPQTGLGYGYTF. The chain combines TRBV19 with TRBJ1-2; 7 bases map to TRBD1. Germline CDR1 LNHDA, CDR2 SQIVND (reference sequence). The length of the CDR3 is 15 residues. The V gene end was trimmed by 6 bases and the J gene end by 4 bases; junction bases not matched to a gene: 11.